This TCR beta chain was identified in a study of blood T cells in healthy people across ages. It was with a sample-barcoded 5' primer and a J-beta primer mix that a second PCR of roughly 7 to 12 cycles was run. MiXCR, applied by TCRdb to the 5' RACE reads, yields one record per CDR3 protein. The data hold 870,000 or so distinct CDR3 sequences, with around 30% observed a single time. Every donor provided roughly 10 milliliters of peripheral blood. The V and J ends lost 2 bases and 8 bases respectively, with 10 bases between them. CDR3 length: 13 amino acids. The germline V gene has CDR1 MNHEY and CDR2 SMNVEV (reference sequence). This clonotype was observed at least ten times.

V gene TRBV27 combines with J gene TRBJ2-1, with D perhaps assigned TRBD1 or TRBD2 (5 bases each). The sample was blood. The receptor comes from a woman older than 75 in good health. CDR3 loop: CASSLVSGHEQFF. The CDR3 bases are TGTGCCAGCAGTTTAGTGTCGGGGCATGAGCAGTTCTTC.